Shown below are 9 T cell receptor beta chains from a single sample sequenced in a study of T cells in localized non-small cell lung cancer (dated by TCRdb to the early 2020s). Receptor libraries were prepared by the immunoSEQ multiplex PCR assay. TCRdb provides this immuneACCESS table in a form limited to in-frame rearrangements. Some clones are lacking; in checked studies, under half of them reflect an unresolved V gene, and why the rest are absent is not known. The sample has roughly 3,000 clones on record, 29% of them singletons. The leading ten clones occupy 8.5% to 10% of the sample. The sequencing here drew on lung tumor tissue, taken before any cancer treatment. The receptors were sampled from a man aged 40 to 69 with stage I lung adenocarcinoma.

The chain combines TRBV14 with TRBJ1-2; no definite D call. With 0 bases removed from V and 4 bases from J, the gap between germline ends came to 9 bases. Looked up from germline, CDR1 is SGHDN and CDR2 is FVKESK. The CDR3 contains 14 residues. Written as DNA, the CDR3 is TGTGCCAGCAGCCAAGAAATCATATCCTATGGCTACACCTTC. It yields the protein CASSQEIISYGYTF. The whole variable domain, filled in from reference TRBV14 and TRBJ1-2, reads EAGVTQFPSHSVIEKGQTVTLRCDPISGHDNLYWYRRVMGKEIKFLLHFVKESKQDESGMPNNRFLAERTGGTYSTLKVQPAELEDSGVYFCASSQEIISYGYTFGSGTRLTVV.

The chain combines TRBV12-5 with TRBJ2-5, with 9 bases lining up with TRBD1. Germline lookup yields CDR1 LGHNT and CDR2 FRNRAP. Trimming at V came to 6 bases and at J to 5 bases, leaving 7 bases not matched to a gene. The CDR3 covers 14 residues. CDR3 sequence (DNA): TGTGCTAGTGGACCCCCTACAGGGGGCGAGACCCAGTACTTC. Residues: CASGPPTGGETQYF.

V usage is TRBV9 and J usage is TRBJ1-1; no definite D call. There are 13 residues in the CDR3. V lost 5 bases and J 4 bases, leaving 12 bases between the germline ends. Germline V gene lookup returns CDR1 SGDLS and CDR2 YYNGEE. As DNA, the CDR3 is TGTGCCAGCAGTGAAAGAGGGAGCACTGAAGCTTTCTTT. Its translation: CASSERGSTEAFF.

The V and J genes are TRBV19 and TRBJ1-6; D unresolved. Germline V CDR1 and CDR2: LNHDA, SQIVND (reference sequence). Trimming pared 4 bases from V and 4 bases from J, leaving 5 bases between. This CDR3 contains 13 residues. The CDR3 DNA is TGTGCCAGTAGTACGGCTTATAATTCACCCCTCCACTTT. It translates to CASSTAYNSPLHF.

This clone came up a few times. The chain joins TRBV5-1 to TRBJ2-5, with TRBD2 matching over 8 bases. Germline V gene sequence: CDR1 SGHRS, CDR2 YFSETQ. V shed 3 bases, J shed 2 bases, and the junction held 6 bases outside the gene matches. The CDR3 is 15 amino acids. CDR3 protein: CASSSSGGTQETQYF. CDR3 DNA sequence: TGCGCCAGCAGCTCCAGCGGGGGCACACAAGAGACCCAGTACTTC.

The rearrangement joins TRBV18 to TRBJ2-7; D possibly matches TRBD1 or TRBD2 (5 bases each). The CDR3 is 15 amino acids. V was trimmed by 1 base and J by 0 bases, leaving 10 bases between them. CDR1 is KGHSH and CDR2 is LQKENI in the germline V gene. CDR3 protein: CASSPRDRNSYEQYF. The DNA of the CDR3 is TGTGCCAGCTCACCACGGGACCGAAACTCCTACGAGCAGTACTTC.

This sequence joins TRBV9 and TRBJ1-6; a possible D gene is TRBD1 (5 bases). Per the germline V gene, CDR1 is SGDLS and CDR2 is YYNGEE. Between the trimmed V and J ends, which lost 0 bases and 11 bases, there was a span of 6 bases. This CDR3 region has 12 residues. The DNA of the CDR3 is TGTGCCAGCAGCGTAGGGGGGGCACCCCTCCACTTT. Amino acid sequence: CASSVGGAPLHF.

The rearrangement joins TRBV6-8 to TRBJ2-1; TRBD2 matches at 12 bases. The CDR3 has 15 amino acids. Trimming at V came to 0 bases and at J to 9 bases, leaving 3 bases not matched to a gene. The germline CDR1 and CDR2 sequences are MNHGY and SAAAGT. CDR3 sequence: CASSYSLAGGSEQFF. The DNA for the CDR3 is TGTGCCAGCAGTTACTCCCTAGCGGGGGGGTCTGAGCAGTTCTTC.

V is TRBV30 and J is TRBJ1-6, with a possible D match to TRBD1 (5 bases). Trimming removed 0 bases at V and 6 bases at J, with 15 bases between. Germline V gene lookup returns CDR1 GTSNPN and CDR2 SVGIG (reference sequence). The length of the CDR3 is 16 residues. The CDR3 nucleotides read TGTGCCTGGAGTGTATTCGGTGGGGGAGTTAATTCACCCCTCCACTTT. It yields the protein CAWSVFGGGVNSPLHF.